The sequence of this T cell receptor beta chain was determined in a study of tumor and adjacent non-tumor tissue in lung cancer. This sample's RNA came from whole unsorted tissue. Three rounds of nested PCR, following a modified ARM-PCR protocol, produced the TCRbeta library. Via MiXCR, TCRdb re-called the multiplex PCR reads, giving one row per CDR3 protein. The data hold 95,000 to 150,000 distinct CDR3 sequences, with 66% observed a single time. In the case of this clonotype: At one end, the junction sequence differs from germline, possibly due to a read error.

CDR1 and CDR2 (germline): SGHAT, FQDESV (reference sequence). CDR3 length: 15 residues. The clonotype originates from a young man with non-small cell lung cancer. The J gene is TRBJ2-5, the V gene TRBV11-1; 8 bases line up with TRBD1. Sequencing used lung tumor tissue. In nucleotides, the CDR3 is TGTGCCTGCAGCGCGAGGACAGGGCTCCATGAGACCCAGTACTTC. Translation: CACSARTGLHETQYF.